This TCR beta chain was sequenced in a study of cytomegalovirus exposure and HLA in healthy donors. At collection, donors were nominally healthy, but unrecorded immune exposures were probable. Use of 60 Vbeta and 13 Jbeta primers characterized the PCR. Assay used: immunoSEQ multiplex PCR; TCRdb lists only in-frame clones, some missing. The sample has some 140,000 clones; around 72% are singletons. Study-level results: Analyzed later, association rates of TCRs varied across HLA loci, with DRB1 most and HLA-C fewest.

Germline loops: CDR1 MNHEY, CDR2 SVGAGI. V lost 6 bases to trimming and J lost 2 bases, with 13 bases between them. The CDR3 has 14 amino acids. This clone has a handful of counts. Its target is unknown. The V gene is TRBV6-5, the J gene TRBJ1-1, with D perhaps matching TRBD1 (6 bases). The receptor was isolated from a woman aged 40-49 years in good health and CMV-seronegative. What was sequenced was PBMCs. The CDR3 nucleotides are TGTGCCAGCAGCCGGGGGGCCACAAACACTGAAGCTTTCTTT. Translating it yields CASSRGATNTEAFF.